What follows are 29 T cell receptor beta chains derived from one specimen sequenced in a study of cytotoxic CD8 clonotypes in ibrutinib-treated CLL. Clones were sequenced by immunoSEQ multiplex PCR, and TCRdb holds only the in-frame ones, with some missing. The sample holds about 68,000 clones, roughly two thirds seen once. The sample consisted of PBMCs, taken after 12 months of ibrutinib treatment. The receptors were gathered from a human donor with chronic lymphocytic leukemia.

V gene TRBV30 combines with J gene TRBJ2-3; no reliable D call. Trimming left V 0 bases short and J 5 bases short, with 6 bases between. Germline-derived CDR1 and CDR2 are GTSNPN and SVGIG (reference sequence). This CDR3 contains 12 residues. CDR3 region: CAWSVLRDTQYF. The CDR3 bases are TGTGCCTGGAGTGTACTGAGAGATACGCAGTATTTT.

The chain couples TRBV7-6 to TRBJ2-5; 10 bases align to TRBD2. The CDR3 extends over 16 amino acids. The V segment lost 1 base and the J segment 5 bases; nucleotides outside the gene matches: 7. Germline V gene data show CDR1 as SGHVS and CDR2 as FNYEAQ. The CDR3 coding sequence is TGTGCCAGCAGCTTAGGGCTAGCGGGGGTCGGGGAGACCCAGTACTTC. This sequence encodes CASSLGLAGVGETQYF.

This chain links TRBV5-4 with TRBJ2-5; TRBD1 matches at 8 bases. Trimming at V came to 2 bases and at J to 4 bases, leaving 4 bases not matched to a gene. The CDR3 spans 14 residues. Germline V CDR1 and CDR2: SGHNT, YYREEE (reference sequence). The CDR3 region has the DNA TGTGCCAGCAGCTTACAGGGGGGATTAGAGACCCAGTACTTC. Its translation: CASSLQGGLETQYF. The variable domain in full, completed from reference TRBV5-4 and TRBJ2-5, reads ETGVTQSPTHLIKTRGQQVTLRCSSQSGHNTVSWYQQALGQGPQFIFQYYREEENGRGNFPPRFSGLQFPNYSSELNVNALELDDSALYLCASSLQGGLETQYFGPGTRLLVL.

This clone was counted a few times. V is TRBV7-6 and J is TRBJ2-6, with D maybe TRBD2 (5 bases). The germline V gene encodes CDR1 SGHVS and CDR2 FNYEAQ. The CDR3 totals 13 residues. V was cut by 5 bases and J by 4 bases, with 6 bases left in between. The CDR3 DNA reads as TGTGCCAGCAGCGGAGGAGGGGCCAACGTCCTGACTTTC. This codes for CASSGGGANVLTF.

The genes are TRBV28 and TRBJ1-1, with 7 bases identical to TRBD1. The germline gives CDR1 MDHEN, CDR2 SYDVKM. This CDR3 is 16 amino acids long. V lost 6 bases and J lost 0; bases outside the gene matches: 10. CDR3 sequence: CASSPGTVGLNTEAFF. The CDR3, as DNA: TGTGCCAGCAGCCCCGGGACAGTGGGCCTGAACACTGAAGCTTTCTTT.

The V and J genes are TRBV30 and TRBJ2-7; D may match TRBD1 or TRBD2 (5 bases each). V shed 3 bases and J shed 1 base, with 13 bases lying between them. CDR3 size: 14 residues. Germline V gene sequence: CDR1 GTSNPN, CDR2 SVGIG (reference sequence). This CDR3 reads CAWRVGAGSYEQYF. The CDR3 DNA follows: TGTGCCTGGAGGGTCGGGGCAGGGTCCTACGAGCAGTACTTC.

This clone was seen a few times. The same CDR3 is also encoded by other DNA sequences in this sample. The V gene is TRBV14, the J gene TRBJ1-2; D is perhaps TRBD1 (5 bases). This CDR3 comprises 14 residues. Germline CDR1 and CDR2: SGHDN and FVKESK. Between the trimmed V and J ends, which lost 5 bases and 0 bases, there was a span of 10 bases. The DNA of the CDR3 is TGTGCCAGCAGCAGGGACGGTACTAACTATGGCTACACCTTC. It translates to CASSRDGTNYGYTF.

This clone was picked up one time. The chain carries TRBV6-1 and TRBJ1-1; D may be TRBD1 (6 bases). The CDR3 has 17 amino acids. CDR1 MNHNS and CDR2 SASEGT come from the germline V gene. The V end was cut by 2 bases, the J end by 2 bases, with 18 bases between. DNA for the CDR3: TGTGCCAGCAGTGAAAGGGGGAATATACGGGGAAACACTGAAGCTTTCTTT. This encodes CASSERGNIRGNTEAFF.

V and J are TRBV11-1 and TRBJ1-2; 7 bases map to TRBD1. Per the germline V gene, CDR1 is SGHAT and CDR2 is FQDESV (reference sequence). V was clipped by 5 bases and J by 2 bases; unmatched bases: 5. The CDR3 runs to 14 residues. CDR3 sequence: CASSLGQANYGYTF. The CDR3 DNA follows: TGTGCCAGCAGCCTCGGACAGGCCAACTATGGCTACACCTTC.

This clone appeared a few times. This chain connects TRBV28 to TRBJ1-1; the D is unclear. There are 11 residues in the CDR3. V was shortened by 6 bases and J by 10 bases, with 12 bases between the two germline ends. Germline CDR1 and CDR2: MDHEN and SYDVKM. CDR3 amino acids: CASSPTYGAFF. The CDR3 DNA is TGTGCCAGCAGCCCAACATACGGAGCTTTCTTT.

The CDR3 loop reads CASSLGIPGREETQYF. The CDR3 DNA reads as TGTGCCAGCAGCTTAGGAATCCCTGGTAGGGAAGAGACCCAGTACTTC. This rearrangement joins TRBV7-9 to TRBJ2-5; D is unresolved. Germline V gene sequence: CDR1 SEHNR, CDR2 FQNEAQ (reference sequence). The CDR3 sequence is 16 residues long. V was pared by 1 base and J by 3 bases, with 15 bases between.

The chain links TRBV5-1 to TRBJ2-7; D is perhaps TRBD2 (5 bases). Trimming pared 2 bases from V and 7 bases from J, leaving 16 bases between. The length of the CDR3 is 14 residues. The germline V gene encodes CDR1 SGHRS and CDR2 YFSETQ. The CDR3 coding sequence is TGCGCCAGCAGCTTCGAAAGTTCATCGGGGGAGCAGTACTTC. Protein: CASSFESSSGEQYF.

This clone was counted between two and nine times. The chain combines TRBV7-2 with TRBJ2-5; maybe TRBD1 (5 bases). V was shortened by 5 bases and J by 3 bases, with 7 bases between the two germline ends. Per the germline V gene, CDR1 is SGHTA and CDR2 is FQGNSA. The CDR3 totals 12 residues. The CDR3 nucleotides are TGTGCCAGCAGCAAGACAGAAGAGACCCAGTACTTC. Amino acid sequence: CASSKTEETQYF.

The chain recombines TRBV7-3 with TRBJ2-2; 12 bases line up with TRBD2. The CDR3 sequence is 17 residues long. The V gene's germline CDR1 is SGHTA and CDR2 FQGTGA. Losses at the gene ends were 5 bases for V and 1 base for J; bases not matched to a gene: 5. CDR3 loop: CASSMTSGRQNTGELFF. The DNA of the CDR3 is TGTGCCAGCAGCATGACTAGCGGGAGACAGAACACCGGGGAGCTGTTTTTT.

DNA for the CDR3: TGTGCCATCAGTGAGTCGTTTCCAGGGGGCTATGGCTACACCTTC. This sequence encodes CAISESFPGGYGYTF. This rearrangement joins TRBV10-3 to TRBJ1-2, with TRBD1 matching over 7 bases. The J segment lost 4 bases and the V segment lost 0 bases, leaving 5 bases of the junction unmatched. Germline V CDR1 and CDR2: ENHRY, SYGVKD. The CDR3 loop spans 15 amino acids.

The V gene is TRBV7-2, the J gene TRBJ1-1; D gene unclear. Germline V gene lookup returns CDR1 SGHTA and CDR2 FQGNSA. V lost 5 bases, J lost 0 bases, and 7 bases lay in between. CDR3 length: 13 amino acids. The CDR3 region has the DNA TGTGCCAGCAGCACACTTGTGAACACTGAAGCTTTCTTT. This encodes CASSTLVNTEAFF.

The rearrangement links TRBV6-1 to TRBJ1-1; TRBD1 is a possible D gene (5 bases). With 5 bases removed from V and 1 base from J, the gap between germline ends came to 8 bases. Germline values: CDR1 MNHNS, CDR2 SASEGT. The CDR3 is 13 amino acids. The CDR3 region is CASSLDRNTEAFF. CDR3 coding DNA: TGTGCCAGCAGTCTCGACAGGAACACTGAAGCTTTCTTT.

CDR3 loop: CASSLVGPGKGGQETQYF. The CDR3 nucleotides are TGTGCCAGCAGCTTGGTCGGCCCGGGGAAGGGAGGCCAAGAGACCCAGTACTTC. The rearrangement joins TRBV5-6 to TRBJ2-5; perhaps TRBD2 as D (6 bases). CDR1 is SGHDT and CDR2 is YYEEEE in the germline V gene. The V gene lost 0 bases and the J gene lost 1 base, with 19 bases spanning the gap. This CDR3 has 18 residues.

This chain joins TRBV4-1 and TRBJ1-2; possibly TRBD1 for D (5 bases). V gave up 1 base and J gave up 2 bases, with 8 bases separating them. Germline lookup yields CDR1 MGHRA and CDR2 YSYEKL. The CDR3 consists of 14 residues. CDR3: CASSQGDGNYGYTF. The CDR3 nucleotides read TGCGCCAGCAGCCAAGGGGACGGGAACTATGGCTACACCTTC.

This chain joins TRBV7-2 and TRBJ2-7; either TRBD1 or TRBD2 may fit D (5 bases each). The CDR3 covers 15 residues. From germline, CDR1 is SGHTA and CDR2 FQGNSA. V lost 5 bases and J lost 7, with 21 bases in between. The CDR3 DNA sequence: TGTGCCAGCAGCCGGACCACCGGGACCTGGATGGAGCAGTACTTC. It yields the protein CASSRTTGTWMEQYF.

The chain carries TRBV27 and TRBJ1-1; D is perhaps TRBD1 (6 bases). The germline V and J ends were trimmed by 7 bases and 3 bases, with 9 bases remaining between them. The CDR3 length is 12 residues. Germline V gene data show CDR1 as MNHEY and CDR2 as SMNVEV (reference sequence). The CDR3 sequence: CASKAGDTEAFF. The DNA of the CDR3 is TGTGCCAGCAAGGCAGGGGACACTGAAGCTTTCTTT.

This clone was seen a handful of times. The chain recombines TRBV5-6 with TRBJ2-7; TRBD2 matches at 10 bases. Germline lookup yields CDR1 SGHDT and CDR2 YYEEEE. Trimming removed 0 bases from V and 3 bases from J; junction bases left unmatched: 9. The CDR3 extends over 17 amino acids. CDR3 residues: CASSLGVRTSGVYEQYF. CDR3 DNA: TGTGCCAGCAGCTTGGGGGTCAGGACTAGCGGAGTCTACGAGCAGTACTTC.

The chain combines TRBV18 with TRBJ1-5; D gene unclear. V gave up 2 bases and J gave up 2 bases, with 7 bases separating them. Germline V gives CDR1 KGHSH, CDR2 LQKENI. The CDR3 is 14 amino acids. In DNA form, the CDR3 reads TGTGCCAGCTCACCAGACATGGGCAATCAGCCCCAGCATTTT. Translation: CASSPDMGNQPQHF. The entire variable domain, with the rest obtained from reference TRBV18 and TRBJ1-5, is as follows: NAGVMQNPRHLVRRRGQEARLRCSPMKGHSHVYWYRQLPEEGLKFMVYLQKENIIDESGMPKERFSAEFPKEGPSILRIQQVVRGDSAAYFCASSPDMGNQPQHFGDGTRLSIL.

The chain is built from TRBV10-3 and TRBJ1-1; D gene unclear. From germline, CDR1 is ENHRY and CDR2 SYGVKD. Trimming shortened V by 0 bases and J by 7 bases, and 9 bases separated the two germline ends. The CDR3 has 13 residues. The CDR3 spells CAISESSGGEAFF. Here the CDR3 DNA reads TGTGCCATCAGTGAGTCATCTGGCGGTGAAGCTTTCTTT.

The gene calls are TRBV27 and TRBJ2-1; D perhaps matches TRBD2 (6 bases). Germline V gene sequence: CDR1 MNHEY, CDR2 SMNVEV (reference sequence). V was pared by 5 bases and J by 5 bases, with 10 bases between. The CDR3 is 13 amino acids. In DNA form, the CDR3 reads TGTGCCAGCAGTGAAATAGCGGACAATGAGCAGTTCTTC. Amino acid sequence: CASSEIADNEQFF.

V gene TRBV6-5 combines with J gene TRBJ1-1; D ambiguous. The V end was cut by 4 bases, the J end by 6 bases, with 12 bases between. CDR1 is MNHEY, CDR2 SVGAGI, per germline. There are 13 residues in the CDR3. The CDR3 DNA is TGTGCCAGCAGTTCTCCACCGAAGGCTGAAGCTTTCTTT. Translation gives CASSSPPKAEAFF.

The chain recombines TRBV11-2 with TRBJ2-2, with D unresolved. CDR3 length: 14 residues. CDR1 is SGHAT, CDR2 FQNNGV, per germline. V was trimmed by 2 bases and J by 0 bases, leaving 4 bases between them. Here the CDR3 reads CASSLISNTGELFF. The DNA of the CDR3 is TGTGCCAGCAGCTTAATTTCGAACACCGGGGAGCTGTTTTTT.

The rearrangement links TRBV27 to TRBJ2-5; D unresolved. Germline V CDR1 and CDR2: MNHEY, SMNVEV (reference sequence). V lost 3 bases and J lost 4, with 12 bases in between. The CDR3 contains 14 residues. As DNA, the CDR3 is TGTGCCAGCAGTTTCCTCGGTCGACGAGAGACCCAGTACTTC. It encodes CASSFLGRRETQYF.

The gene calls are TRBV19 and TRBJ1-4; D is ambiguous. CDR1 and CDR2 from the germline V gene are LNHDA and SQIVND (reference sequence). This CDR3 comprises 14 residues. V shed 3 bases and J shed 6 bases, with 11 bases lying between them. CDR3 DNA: TGTGCCAGTAGTATCGGACCGGAGGATGAAAAACTGTTTTTT. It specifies CASSIGPEDEKLFF.